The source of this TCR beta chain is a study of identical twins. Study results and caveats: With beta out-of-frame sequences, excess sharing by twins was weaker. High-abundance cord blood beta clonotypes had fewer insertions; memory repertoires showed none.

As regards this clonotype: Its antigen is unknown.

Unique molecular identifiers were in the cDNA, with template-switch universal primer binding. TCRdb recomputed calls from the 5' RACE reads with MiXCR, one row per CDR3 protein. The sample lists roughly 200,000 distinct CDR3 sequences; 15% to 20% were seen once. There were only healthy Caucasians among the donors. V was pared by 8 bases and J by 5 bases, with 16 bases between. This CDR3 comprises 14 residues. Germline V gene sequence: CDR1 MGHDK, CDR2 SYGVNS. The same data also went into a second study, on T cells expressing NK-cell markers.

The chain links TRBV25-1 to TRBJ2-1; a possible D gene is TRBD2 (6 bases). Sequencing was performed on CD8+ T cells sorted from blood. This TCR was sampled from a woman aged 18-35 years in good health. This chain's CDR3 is CASSSWRDDNEQFF. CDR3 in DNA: TGTGCCAGCTCATCGTGGCGGGATGACAATGAGCAGTTCTTC.